The subject of this entry is one T cell receptor beta chain. This clone's antigen is unknown. Qualities for individual bases were not recorded, and no much larger clone is one base off. This entry belongs to a study of graft-versus-host responses after intestinal transplantation (dated by TCRdb to 2020 to 2023). Describing the broader study: Recipients received multivisceral, liver-intestinal, or isolated intestinal transplants. Every recipient was given anti-thymocyte globulin induction, then maintenance tacrolimus and steroids for 2 to 4 years. After intestinal transplantation, graft-versus-host and host-versus-graft alloreactive T cell clones were followed in the graft, circulation and bone marrow using bulk TCR-beta CDR3 sequencing. To identify alloreactive clones, pre-transplant mixed lymphocyte reaction products were sequenced and then compared with unstimulated pre-transplant donor and recipient T cells. The cohort enrolled some 23 intestinal transplant recipients, one of whom was a retransplant, and a few patients without pretransplant specimens were excluded. A peak of at least 4% donor T cells among recipient peripheral blood mononuclear cells was the definition used for donor T cell macrochimerism. Samples from three later patients were sequenced in-house on an Illumina MiSeq with MiXCR processing rather than by the commercial service.

Receptor libraries were prepared by the immunoSEQ multiplex PCR assay. For most patients, genomic DNA was isolated with the Qiagen DNeasy Blood and Tissue Kit and shipped frozen to Adaptive Biotechnologies for TCR sequencing. For most patients, high-throughput TCR-beta CDR3 sequencing of genomic DNA was performed by Adaptive Biotechnologies. Per the source publication's procedure: Adaptive's ImmunoSEQ software supplied the TCR sequencing data for 15 to 20 patients, while MiXCR and VDJtools were used to process a few other patients. To correct CD4 versus CD8 sorting errors, any sequence found in both subsets at a frequency ratio below 5:1 was removed. Because the origin of CDR3 nucleotide sequences shared between donor and recipient could not be assigned, those sequences were removed. At least 2-fold expansion over unstimulated cells and a minimum CFSE-low frequency of 0.002% (template counts) or 0.001% (read counts) were required for clones to be classified as alloreactive. Mappable clones were those detected in sequenced pre-transplant spleen, lymph node, or MLR CFSE-low populations of the donor or recipient. The cumulative frequency of alloreactive clones was calculated as a percentage of all sequences, weighted by copy number. TCRdb took this table from immuneACCESS and kept in-frame rearrangements with V and J called. Such tables lack part of the clones; where checked against another copy, unresolved V genes explain under half of the gap, and the rest is unexplained. The V and J calls and the clone size are those of that table, but D and trimming were determined from the DNA. In all, the sample holds more than 90,000 clones, and around 94% of those were seen once. The ten top clones hold under 0.3% of the sample.

A distance of 15 bases separates the germline ends of V and J, which lose 5 bases and 4 bases respectively. The germline V gene (reference sequence) provides CDR1 SEHNR and CDR2 FQNEAQ. Inclusive of the bounding cysteine and phenylalanine, the CDR3 is 15 residues long. The kept DNA is CDR3 alone, 45 bases in frame from the first base. What the authors observed across the whole study: In the allografts of patients with donor T cell macrochimerism, GvH to HvG T cell clonal ratios were high. GvH clones were found in recipient bone marrow, and some of the GvH clones appeared earlier in ileal mucosa or blood, which is consistent with an intestinal mucosal origin. Early after transplant, peak levels of circulating GvH clones were associated with declines in HvG clones. The conclusions were limited by the relatively low number and heterogeneity of the intestinal transplant patients.

The sample's time point, from its label and the paper: cells obtained before transplantation from donor or recipient. CD3+CD4+ and CD3+CD8+ populations were FACS-sorted from unstimulated pre-transplant donor and recipient cells taken from spleen or lymph nodes. Sequencing used unstimulated CD4+ T cells sorted from spleen or lymph node cells, obtained before transplant. This TCR came from a human donor who was the organ donor for an intestinal transplant. The V gene is TRBV7-9 and the J gene is TRBJ1-3; TRBD1 could be the D gene, as 5 bases match. The CDR3: CASSRNQGTGNTIYF. The DNA is as follows: TGTGCCAGCAGCCGGAATCAGGGTACCGGAAACACCATATATTTT.